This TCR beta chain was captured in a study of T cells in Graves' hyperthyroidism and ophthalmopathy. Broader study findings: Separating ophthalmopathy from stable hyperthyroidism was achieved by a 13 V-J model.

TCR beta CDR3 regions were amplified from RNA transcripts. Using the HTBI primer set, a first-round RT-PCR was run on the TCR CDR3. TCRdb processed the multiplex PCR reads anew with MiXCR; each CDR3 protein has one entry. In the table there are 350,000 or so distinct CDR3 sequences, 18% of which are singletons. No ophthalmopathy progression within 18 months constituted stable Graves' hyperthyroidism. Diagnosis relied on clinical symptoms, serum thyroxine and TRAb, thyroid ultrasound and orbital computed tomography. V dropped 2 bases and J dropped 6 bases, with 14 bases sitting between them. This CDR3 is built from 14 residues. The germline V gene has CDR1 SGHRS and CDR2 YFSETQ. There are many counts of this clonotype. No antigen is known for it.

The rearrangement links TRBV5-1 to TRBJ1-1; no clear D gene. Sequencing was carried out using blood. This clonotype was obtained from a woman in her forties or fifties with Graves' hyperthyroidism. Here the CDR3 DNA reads TGCGCCAGCAGCTTCGACGAGGGTACCTCTGAAGCTTTCTTT. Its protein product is CASSFDEGTSEAFF.